One sample yielded the 30 T cell receptor beta chains listed below, sequenced in a study of immune characterization of retroperitoneal liposarcoma. Each CDR3 protein is one row after TCRdb ran MiXCR on the PCR reads. In the table there are around 20,000 distinct CDR3 sequences, around 38% of which are singletons. Material: blood. These receptor sequences come from a male donor with retroperitoneal liposarcoma.

As concerns this clonotype: Germline and junction disagree at one end, which may indicate a read error. This CDR3 reads CASSSRDSHPGF. CDR3 nucleotides: TGTGCCAGCAGCTCCCGGGACTCTCATCCCGGGTTT. V is TRBV7-2 and J is TRBJ2-3; tentative D call: TRBD2 (6 bases). CDR1 and CDR2 from the germline V gene are SGHTA and FQGNSA. The CDR3 is 12 amino acids.

This sequence joins TRBV7-8 and TRBJ1-2; D unclear. Per germline, CDR1 SGHVS and CDR2 FQNEAQ. Trimming cost V 3 bases and J 5 bases, with 13 bases left between them. The length of the CDR3 is 14 residues. CDR3 protein: CASSFRSFRYGYTF. Here the CDR3 DNA reads TGTGCCAGCAGCTTCAGAAGTTTTCGGTATGGCTACACCTTC. The full variable domain, rest sourced from reference TRBV7-8 and TRBJ1-2, is GAGVSQSPRYKVAKRGQDVALRCDPISGHVSLFWYQQALGQGPEFLTYFQNEAQLDKSGLPSDRFFAERPEGSVSTLKIQRTQQEDSAVYLCASSFRSFRYGYTFGSGTRLTVV.

This rearrangement joins TRBV6-1 to TRBJ2-3; TRBD2 might be the D (5 bases). V was shortened by 6 bases and J by 2 bases, with 9 bases between the two germline ends. This CDR3 has 13 residues. Germline CDR1 MNHNS, CDR2 SASEGT. The CDR3 DNA reads TGTGCCAGCAGCGACTACTCCACAGATACGCAGTATTTT. Translating it yields CASSDYSTDTQYF.

The rearrangement links TRBV6-2 or TRBV6-3 to TRBJ2-7, with 8 bases lining up with TRBD2. V shed 5 bases and J 1 base; nucleotides not matched to a gene: 4. CDR1 MNHEY and CDR2 SVGEGT come from the germline V gene. This CDR3 is built from 14 residues. The CDR3 DNA is TGTGCCAGCAGTATTAGCGGGAAATCCTACGAGCAGTACTTC. Protein sequence: CASSISGKSYEQYF.

The chain joins TRBV12-5 to TRBJ2-1; D might be TRBD2 (6 bases). The J call is in doubt because the DNA end fits TRBJ2-7 better. CDR3 size: 15 residues. CDR1 and CDR2 from the germline V gene are LGHNT and FRNRAP. The CDR3 bases are TGTGCTAGTGGCCCGGATCGGGGGTCCTACAATGAGCAGTACTTC. It codes for CASGPDRGSYNEQYF.

This clonotype was counted a few times. V usage is TRBV25-1 and J usage is TRBJ2-6; 10 nucleotides agree with TRBD1. The V gene end was trimmed by 3 bases and the J gene end by 0 bases; junction bases not matched to a gene: 11. Germline V CDR1 and CDR2: MGHDK, SYGVNS. This CDR3 contains 20 residues. The CDR3 nucleotides read TGTGCCAGCAGTGATTTCGTCCGGACAGGGGGACCCTCTGGGGCCAACGTCCTGACTTTC. It translates to CASSDFVRTGGPSGANVLTF.

This clonotype has only a few counts. The chain combines TRBV6-1 with TRBJ1-2, with 9 nucleotides matching TRBD1. CDR1 and CDR2 (germline): MNHNS, SASEGT. The CDR3 sequence is 16 residues long. After removal of 2 bases from V and 8 bases from J, the junction contained 12 bases not matched to a gene. The CDR3, as DNA: TGTGCCAGCAGTGAATATGGGACAGGGAGCCGGAGGGGCTACACCTTC. Protein sequence: CASSEYGTGSRRGYTF.

This clonotype has a count of ten or more. This chain connects TRBV6-6 to TRBJ2-1; 10 bases are a match to TRBD1. The last part of the DNA fits TRBJ2-7 better; the J call may be wrong. The CDR3 loop spans 17 amino acids. Germline CDR1 MNHNY, CDR2 SVGAGI (reference sequence). The CDR3 loop reads CASSYSNYGTGAYEQYF. The CDR3 coding sequence is TGTGCCAGCAGTTACTCGAATTACGGGACAGGGGCATACGAGCAGTACTTC.

The rearrangement links TRBV6-1 to TRBJ2-1, with 11 bases identical to TRBD2. The ends lost 6 bases at V and 8 bases at J; junction bases unmatched: 12. This CDR3 has 16 residues. CDR1 is MNHNS, CDR2 SASEGT, per germline. CDR3 nucleotides: TGTGCCAGCAGCAACGGGCTAGCGGGAGGTAGGTATGAGCAGTTCTTC. Protein product: CASSNGLAGGRYEQFF.

This clonotype was detected many times. The rearrangement joins TRBV12-3 or TRBV12-4 to TRBJ2-1; D perhaps matches TRBD2 (5 bases). Trimming took 2 bases from V and 13 from J, leaving 15 bases between them. The CDR3 extends over 13 amino acids. The CDR3 sequence: CASSLFAGETQFF. Here the CDR3 DNA reads TGTGCCAGCAGTTTATTTGCTGGGGAGACCCAGTTCTTC.

This clonotype has ten or more counts. The germline gene is not matched at one end of the junction; a read error may be the cause. CDR3 in amino acids: CASSTGQVRLF. The CDR3, as DNA: TGTGCCAGCAGTACAGGACAGGTTAGGCTCTTC. This chain connects TRBV6-6 to TRBJ2-1, with 7 positions matching TRBD1. In germline, CDR1 is MNHNY, CDR2 SVGAGI (reference sequence). CDR3 size: 11 residues.

Turning to this clonotype: A junction end diverges from the germline sequence, so it may reflect a read error. The rearrangement uses TRBV12-3 or TRBV12-4 and TRBJ1-6; no clear D. This CDR3 has 12 residues. The CDR3 bases are TGTGCCAGCAGCAAAACGGGATCACCCCTCCCCTTT. Residues: CASSKTGSPLPF.

In the case of this clonotype: Lacking the conserved final phenylalanine or tryptophan, this CDR3 likely reflects a read error. The chain uses TRBV7-9 and TRBJ2-7; TRBD2 matches 13 bases. CDR1 is SEHNR and CDR2 is FQNEAQ in the germline V gene (reference sequence). This CDR3 contains 17 residues. The CDR3 nucleotides read TGTGCCAGCAGCACGACTAGCGGGGGGCCCATGTCCTACGGGCAGTACTGC. It translates to CASSTTSGGPMSYGQYC.

This clonotype was seen at least ten times. The chain joins TRBV11-1 to TRBJ2-2, with 10 bases aligning to TRBD2. The V and J ends lost 2 bases and 8 bases, in that order; junction bases with no gene match: 5. The CDR3 extends over 15 amino acids. The germline CDR1 and CDR2 sequences are SGHAT and FQDESV (reference sequence). The CDR3: CASSLLAGAAGELFF. The CDR3 DNA is TGTGCCAGCAGCTTACTAGCGGGAGCAGCAGGGGAGCTGTTTTTT.

This clonotype was observed a handful of times. The CDR3 loop is CASSLGLEETQYF. The CDR3 DNA reads TGTGCCAGCAGCTTAGGACTAGAAGAGACCCAGTACTTC. The V gene is TRBV11-3, the J gene TRBJ2-5; tentatively, D is TRBD2 (6 bases). The CDR3 spans 13 residues. CDR1 is SGHNT, CDR2 YENEEA, per germline. Deletions cut 1 base from V and 3 bases from J, with 6 bases between.

The rearrangement joins TRBV6-1 to TRBJ1-2, with 8 bases matching TRBD1. The junction had 9 bases not matched to a gene; V was cut back by 2 bases and J by 4 bases. CDR1 and CDR2 (germline): MNHNS, SASEGT. The CDR3 totals 16 residues. This CDR3 reads CASSEYEGQDLYGYTF. CDR3 nucleotides: TGTGCCAGCAGTGAATATGAGGGACAGGACCTCTATGGCTACACCTTC.

This clonotype was picked up a small number of times. This sequence joins TRBV7-2 and TRBJ1-1, with D perhaps TRBD1 (6 bases). Trimming cost V 5 bases and J 8 bases, with 18 bases left between them. Germline assignment: CDR1 SGHTA and CDR2 FQGNSA. This CDR3 has 14 residues. CDR3 region: CASSPPQGLWEAFF. CDR3 DNA: TGTGCCAGCAGCCCCCCACAGGGCCTCTGGGAAGCTTTCTTT.

This clonotype showed up just a few times. This rearrangement joins TRBV27 to TRBJ2-1; 9 nucleotides align to TRBD2. From germline, CDR1 is MNHEY and CDR2 SMNVEV (reference sequence). This CDR3 is 15 amino acids long. With V trimmed by 7 bases and J by 4 bases, 8 bases remained unmatched. The CDR3 sequence is CASTSGTSRYNEQFF. The DNA for the CDR3 is TGTGCCAGCACTTCCGGGACTAGCAGGTACAATGAGCAGTTCTTC.

This clonotype was observed a few times. The DNA is left out, because the CDR3 cannot be placed on it with certainty; the CDR3 is given as TCRdb lists it. This chain uses TRBV7-5 with TRBJ2-7; TRBD1 is taken as the D call from the table, unchecked against the DNA. TRBV7-5 is listed as a pseudogene. The CDR3 adds up to 19 amino acids, both ends counted. The CDR3 reads CISVPEATQDRASSYEQYF.

As for this clonotype: Since a much larger clone is just one base distant, this may be a read error. The chain is built from TRBV7-9 and TRBJ2-7; TRBD2 agrees at 7 bases. Germline CDR1 is SEHNR and CDR2 is FQNEAQ (reference sequence). Losses at the gene ends were 1 base for V and 7 bases for J; bases not matched to a gene: 4. The CDR3 length is 13 residues. The CDR3 bases are TGTGCCAGCAGCTTAGGGGCAGCGGGGGAGCAGTACTTC. Its translation is CASSLGAAGEQYF.

V and J are TRBV6-1 and TRBJ2-1; the match to TRBD2 covers 8 bases. The V gene end was trimmed by 10 bases and the J gene end by 3 bases; junction bases not matched to a gene: 17. CDR1 is MNHNS, CDR2 SASEGT, per germline. The CDR3 is made up of 17 amino acids. CDR3 DNA sequence: TGTGCCAACAGCCTTCGGGGGGGGGGGAAAGGCTACAATGAGCAGTTCTTC. Protein sequence: CANSLRGGGKGYNEQFF.

This clonotype was observed at least ten times. V usage is TRBV7-3 and J usage is TRBJ2-5; 11 bases line up with TRBD2. J was trimmed by 11 bases and V by 5 bases; bases with no gene match: 16. Looked up from germline, CDR1 is SGHTA and CDR2 is FQGTGA. CDR3 length: 16 amino acids. CDR3 DNA: TGTGCCAGCAGCCCAATTGGACTAGCGGGTGGCAATGAGCAGTACTTC. Translating it yields CASSPIGLAGGNEQYF.

This clonotype was detected a few times. The J gene is TRBJ1-1, the V gene TRBV6-6, with D hard to call. Trimming shortened V by 0 bases and J by 0 bases, and 8 bases separated the two germline ends. Germline lookup yields CDR1 MNHNY and CDR2 SVGAGI (reference sequence). This CDR3 has 15 amino acids. CDR3 nucleotides: TGTGCCAGCAGTTACTCGTCCACCCTGAACACTGAAGCTTTCTTT. It specifies CASSYSSTLNTEAFF.

This clonotype has only one observation. The CDR3 DNA reads TGTGCCAGCAGCTTAATCGGGGCTCAAGAGACCCAGTTCTTC. This translates into CASSLIGAQETQFF. This chain joins TRBV7-6 and TRBJ2-5; D possibly uses TRBD1 or TRBD2 (5 bases each). The J call may be in error: the DNA end matches TRBJ2-1 better. The length of the CDR3 is 14 residues. Germline CDR1 and CDR2: SGHVS and FNYEAQ.

This clonotype is medium-sized within its sample. The chain recombines TRBV6-1 with TRBJ2-7; 9 bases align to TRBD1. CDR3 length equals 13 residues. After removal of 10 bases from V and 3 bases from J, the junction contained 7 bases not matched to a gene. Germline loops: CDR1 MNHNS, CDR2 SASEGT. CDR3 amino acids: CATERGQGYEQYF. CDR3 coding DNA: TGTGCCACCGAAAGGGGACAGGGCTACGAGCAGTACTTC.

Worth noting for this clonotype: Its ends do not fully match the called genes, so a read error is possible. The chain carries TRBV24-1 and TRBJ2-1; 9 nucleotides agree with TRBD1. This CDR3 has 16 amino acids. Germline values: CDR1 KGHDR, CDR2 SFDVKD. The CDR3 protein is CATSDPGTGTYNVQFF. The CDR3 nucleotides are TGTGCCACCAGTGATCCCGGGACAGGGACCTACAATGTGCAGTTCTTC.

V usage is TRBV6-1 and J usage is TRBJ1-2; unclear D gene. This CDR3 has 10 amino acids. CDR1 is MNHNS, CDR2 SASEGT, per germline. Trimming left V 8 bases short and J 3 bases short, with 4 bases between. Here the CDR3 reads CASGDYGYTF. CDR3 DNA: TGTGCCAGCGGAGACTATGGCTACACCTTC.

This clonotype was picked up a small number of times. The chain joins TRBV12-3 or TRBV12-4 to TRBJ2-1, with D unresolved. The tail of the sequence fits TRBJ2-7 better, so the J call may be wrong. CDR3 size: 15 residues. CDR3 nucleotides: TGTGCCAGCAGTTTATTTCCCAGCTCCTACAATGAGCAGTACTTC. Residues: CASSLFPSSYNEQYF.

By share, this clonotype ranks as medium-sized. The chain recombines TRBV12-3 or TRBV12-4 with TRBJ2-3; TRBD1 matches 8 bases. Losses at the gene ends were 5 bases for V and 2 bases for J; bases not matched to a gene: 9. The CDR3 is made up of 16 amino acids. DNA for the CDR3: TGTGCCAGCAGTCCCCGGACAGGGATACACACAGATACGCAGTATTTT. It is translated as CASSPRTGIHTDTQYF.

This clonotype was counted a few times. The V call is TRBV6-6, the J call TRBJ2-7; 7 bases agree with TRBD2. V lost 1 base and J lost 3; bases outside the gene matches: 9. CDR3 length: 16 amino acids. Germline V lookup: CDR1 MNHNY, CDR2 SVGAGI (reference sequence). The CDR3 here is CASSYLGLAELYEQYF. In nucleotides, the CDR3 is TGTGCCAGCAGTTACTTAGGGCTAGCGGAGCTCTACGAGCAGTACTTC.